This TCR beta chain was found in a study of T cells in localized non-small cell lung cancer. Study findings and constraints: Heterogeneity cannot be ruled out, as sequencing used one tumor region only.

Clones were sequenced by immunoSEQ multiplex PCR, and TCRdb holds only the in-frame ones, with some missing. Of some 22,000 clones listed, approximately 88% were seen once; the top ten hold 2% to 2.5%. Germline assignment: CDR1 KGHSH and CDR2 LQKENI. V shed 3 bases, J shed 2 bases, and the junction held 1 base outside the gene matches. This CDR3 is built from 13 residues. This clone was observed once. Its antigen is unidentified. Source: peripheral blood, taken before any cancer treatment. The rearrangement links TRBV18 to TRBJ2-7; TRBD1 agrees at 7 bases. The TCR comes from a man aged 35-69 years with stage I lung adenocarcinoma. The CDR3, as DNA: TGTGCCAGCTCACCGCAGGGGGCCTACGAGCAGTACTTC. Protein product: CASSPQGAYEQYF.